This entry is about one TCR beta chain. The antigen is unknown. The record originates from a study of T cell responses to AZD1222 COVID-19 vaccine. Study-wide results and caveats: Clonal diversity may have been underestimated, and the donors were mostly white British, with more females than males. Only six or seven AZD1222 recipients tested seropositive at baseline. With dominance at 160-218 and 743-854, vaccine-associated CD4 TCRs spanned spike.

The length of the CDR3 is 14 residues. Germline lookup yields CDR1 SGHTA and CDR2 FQGTGA. Trimming at V came to 0 bases and at J to 7 bases, leaving 2 bases not matched to a gene. The table came from immunoSEQ multiplex PCR; TCRdb's copy has only in-frame clones and leaves some out. Of about 94,000 clones in the sample, approximately 91% were seen once. This TCR was sampled from an adult in good health. The sample consisted of peripheral blood, taken on day 0 of AZD1222 vaccination. This sequence joins TRBV7-3 and TRBJ2-7; 11 bases agree with TRBD2. CDR3: CASSLTSGGAEQYF. The DNA of the CDR3 is TGTGCCAGCAGCTTAACTAGCGGGGGGGCGGAGCAGTACTTC.